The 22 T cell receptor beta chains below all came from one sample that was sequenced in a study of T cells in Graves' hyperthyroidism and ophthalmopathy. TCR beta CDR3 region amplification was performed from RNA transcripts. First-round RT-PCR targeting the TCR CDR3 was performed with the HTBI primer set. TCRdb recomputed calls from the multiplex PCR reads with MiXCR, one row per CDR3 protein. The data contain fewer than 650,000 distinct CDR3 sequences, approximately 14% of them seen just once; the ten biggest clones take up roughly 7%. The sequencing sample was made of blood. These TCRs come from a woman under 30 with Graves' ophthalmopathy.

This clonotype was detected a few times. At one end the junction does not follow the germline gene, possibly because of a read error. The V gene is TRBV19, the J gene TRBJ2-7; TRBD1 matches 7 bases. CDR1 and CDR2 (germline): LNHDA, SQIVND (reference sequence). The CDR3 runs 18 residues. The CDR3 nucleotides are TGTGCCAGTAGTACCCGCTCCGACAGGGCTTTTTTCTCCCACGAGCAGTACTTC. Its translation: CASSTRSDRAFFSHEQYF.

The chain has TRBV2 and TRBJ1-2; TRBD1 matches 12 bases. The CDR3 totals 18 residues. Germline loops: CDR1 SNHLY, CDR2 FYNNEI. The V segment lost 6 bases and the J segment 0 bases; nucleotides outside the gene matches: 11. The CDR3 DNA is TGTGCCAGCAGAGCCGGGACAGGGGGCAGGGGTCCTAACTATGGCTACACCTTC. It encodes CASRAGTGGRGPNYGYTF.

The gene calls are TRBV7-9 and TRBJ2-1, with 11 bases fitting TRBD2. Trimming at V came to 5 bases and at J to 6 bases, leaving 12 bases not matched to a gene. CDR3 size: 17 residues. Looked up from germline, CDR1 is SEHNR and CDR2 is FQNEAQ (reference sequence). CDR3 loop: CASSQRWSLAGGNEQFF. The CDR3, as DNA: TGTGCCAGCAGCCAAAGGTGGAGCCTAGCGGGAGGCAATGAGCAGTTCTTC.

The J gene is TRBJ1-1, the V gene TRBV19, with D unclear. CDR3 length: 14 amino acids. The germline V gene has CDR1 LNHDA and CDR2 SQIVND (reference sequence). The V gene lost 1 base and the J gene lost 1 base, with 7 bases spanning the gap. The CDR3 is CASSIVAGNTEAFF. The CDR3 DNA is TGTGCCAGTAGTATAGTCGCGGGGAACACTGAAGCTTTCTTT.

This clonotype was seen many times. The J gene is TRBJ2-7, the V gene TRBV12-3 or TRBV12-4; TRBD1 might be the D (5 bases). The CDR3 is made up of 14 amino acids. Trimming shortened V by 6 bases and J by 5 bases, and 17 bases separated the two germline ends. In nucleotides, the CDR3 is TGTGCCAGCAGATTACAGGATGGGCCTCACGAGCAGTACTTC. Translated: CASRLQDGPHEQYF.

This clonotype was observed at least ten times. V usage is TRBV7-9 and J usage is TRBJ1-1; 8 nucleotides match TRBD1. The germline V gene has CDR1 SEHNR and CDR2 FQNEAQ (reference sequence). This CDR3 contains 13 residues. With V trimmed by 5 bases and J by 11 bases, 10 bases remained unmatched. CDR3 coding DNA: TGTGCCAGCAGCCCAAGACAGGGGACGGGGGCTTTCTTT. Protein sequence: CASSPRQGTGAFF.

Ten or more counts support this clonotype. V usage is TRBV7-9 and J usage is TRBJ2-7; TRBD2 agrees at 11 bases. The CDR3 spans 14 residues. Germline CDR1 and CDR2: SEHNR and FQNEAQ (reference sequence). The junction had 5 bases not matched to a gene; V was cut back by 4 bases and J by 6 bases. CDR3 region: CASSSSGTSGEQYF. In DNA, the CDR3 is TGTGCCAGCAGCTCCTCCGGGACTAGCGGCGAGCAGTACTTC.

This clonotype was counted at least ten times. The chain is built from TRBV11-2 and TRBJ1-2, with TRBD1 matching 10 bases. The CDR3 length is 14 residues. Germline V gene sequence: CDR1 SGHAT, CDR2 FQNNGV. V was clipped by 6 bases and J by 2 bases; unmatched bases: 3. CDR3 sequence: CASRSDRGNYGYTF. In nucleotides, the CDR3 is TGTGCCAGCAGATCGGACAGGGGGAACTATGGCTACACCTTC.

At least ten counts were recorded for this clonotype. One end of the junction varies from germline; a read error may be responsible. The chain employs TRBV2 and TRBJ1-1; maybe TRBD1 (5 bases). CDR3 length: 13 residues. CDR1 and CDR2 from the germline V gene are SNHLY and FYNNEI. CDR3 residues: CASSDLGVTETFF. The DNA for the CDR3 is TGTGCCAGCAGTGATCTAGGGGTCACTGAAACTTTCTTT.

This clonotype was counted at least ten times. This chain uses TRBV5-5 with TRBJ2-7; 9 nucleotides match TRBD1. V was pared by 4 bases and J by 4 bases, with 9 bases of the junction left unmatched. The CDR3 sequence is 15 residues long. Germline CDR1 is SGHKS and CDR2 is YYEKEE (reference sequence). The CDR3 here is CASSATGTGLYEQYF. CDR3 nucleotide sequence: TGTGCCAGCAGCGCAACCGGGACAGGGCTATACGAGCAGTACTTC.

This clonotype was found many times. CDR3 in amino acids: CASKWALSYNEQFF. The CDR3 DNA reads as TGTGCCAGCAAGTGGGCGCTTTCTTACAATGAGCAGTTCTTC. The chain uses TRBV6-2 or TRBV6-3 and TRBJ2-1, with D hard to call. The CDR3 totals 14 residues. V lost 7 bases and J 4 bases, leaving 14 bases between the germline ends. From germline, CDR1 is MNHEY and CDR2 SVGEGT.

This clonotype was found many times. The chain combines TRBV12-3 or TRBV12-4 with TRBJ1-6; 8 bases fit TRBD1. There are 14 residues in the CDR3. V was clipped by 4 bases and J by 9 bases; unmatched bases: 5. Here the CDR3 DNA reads TGTGCCAGCAGTTCTAGGACAGGGCTTTCACCCCTCCACTTT. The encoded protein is CASSSRTGLSPLHF.

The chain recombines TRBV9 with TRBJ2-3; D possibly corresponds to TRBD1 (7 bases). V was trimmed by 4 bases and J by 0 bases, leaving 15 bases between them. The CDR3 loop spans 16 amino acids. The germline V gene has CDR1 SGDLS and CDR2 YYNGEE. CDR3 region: CASSPGDSTSTDTQYF. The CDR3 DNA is TGTGCCAGCAGCCCGGGGGACAGTACTAGCACAGATACGCAGTATTTT.

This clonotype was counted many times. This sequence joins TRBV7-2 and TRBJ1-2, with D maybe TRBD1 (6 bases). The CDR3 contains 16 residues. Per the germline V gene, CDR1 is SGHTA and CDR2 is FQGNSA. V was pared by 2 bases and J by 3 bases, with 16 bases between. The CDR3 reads CASSLSVGGAHYGYTF. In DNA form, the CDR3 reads TGTGCCAGCAGCTTATCTGTAGGGGGAGCTCACTATGGCTACACCTTC. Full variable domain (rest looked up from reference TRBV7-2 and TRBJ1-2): GAGVSQSPSNKVTEKGKDVELRCDPISGHTALYWYRQSLGQGLEFLIYFQGNSAPDKSGLPSDRFSAERTGGSVSTLTIQRTQQEDSAVYLCASSLSVGGAHYGYTFGSGTRLTVV.

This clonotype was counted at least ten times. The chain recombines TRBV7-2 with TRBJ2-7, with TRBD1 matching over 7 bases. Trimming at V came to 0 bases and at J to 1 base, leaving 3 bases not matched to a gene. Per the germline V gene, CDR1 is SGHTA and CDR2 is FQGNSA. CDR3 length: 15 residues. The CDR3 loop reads CASSLASGGSYEQYF. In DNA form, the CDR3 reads TGTGCCAGCAGCTTAGCGTCAGGGGGATCCTACGAGCAGTACTTC.

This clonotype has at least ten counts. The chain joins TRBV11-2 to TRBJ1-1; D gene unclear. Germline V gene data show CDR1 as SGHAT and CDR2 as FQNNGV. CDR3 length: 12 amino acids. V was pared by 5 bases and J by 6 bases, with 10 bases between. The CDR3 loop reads CASSPSNAEAFF. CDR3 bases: TGTGCCAGCAGCCCGTCGAATGCTGAAGCTTTCTTT.

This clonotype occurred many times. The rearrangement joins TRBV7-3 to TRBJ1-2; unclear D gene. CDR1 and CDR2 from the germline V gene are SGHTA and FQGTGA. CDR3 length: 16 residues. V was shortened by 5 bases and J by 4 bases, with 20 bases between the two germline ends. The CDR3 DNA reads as TGTGCCAGCAGCCCCCGCTCGTTGAGAGAGGTCTATGGCTACACCTTC. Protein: CASSPRSLREVYGYTF.

This CDR3 is CASSAIPDRTSPLHF. The CDR3 DNA follows: TGTGCCAGCAGCGCAATACCGGACCGTACGTCACCCCTCCACTTT. This chain uses TRBV7-2 with TRBJ1-6; unclear D gene. This CDR3 has 15 amino acids. Germline V gene data show CDR1 as SGHTA and CDR2 as FQGNSA. Between the trimmed V and J ends, which lost 5 bases and 10 bases, there was a span of 18 bases.

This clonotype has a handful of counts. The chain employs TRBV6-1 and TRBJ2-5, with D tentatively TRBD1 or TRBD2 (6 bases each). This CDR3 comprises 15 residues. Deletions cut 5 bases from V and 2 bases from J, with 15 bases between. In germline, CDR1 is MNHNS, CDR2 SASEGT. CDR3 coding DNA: TGTGCCAGCAGTAGGGGGGACGGCCCACAAGAGACCCAGTACTTC. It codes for CASSRGDGPQETQYF.

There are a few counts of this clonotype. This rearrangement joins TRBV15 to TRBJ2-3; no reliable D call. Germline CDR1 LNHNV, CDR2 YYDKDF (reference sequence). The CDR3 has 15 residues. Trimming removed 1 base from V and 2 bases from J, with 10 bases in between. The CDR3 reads CATSRARGFTDTQYF. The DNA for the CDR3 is TGTGCCACCAGCAGAGCCCGCGGCTTCACAGATACGCAGTATTTT.

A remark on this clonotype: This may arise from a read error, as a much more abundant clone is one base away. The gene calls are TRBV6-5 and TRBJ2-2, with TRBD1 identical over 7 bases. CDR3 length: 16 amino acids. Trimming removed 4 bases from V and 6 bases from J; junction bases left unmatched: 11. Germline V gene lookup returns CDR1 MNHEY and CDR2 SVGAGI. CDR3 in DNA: TGTGCCAGCAGTTCGCATATTGGACAGGCCCCCGGGGAGCTGTTTTTT. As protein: CASSSHIGQAPGELFF.

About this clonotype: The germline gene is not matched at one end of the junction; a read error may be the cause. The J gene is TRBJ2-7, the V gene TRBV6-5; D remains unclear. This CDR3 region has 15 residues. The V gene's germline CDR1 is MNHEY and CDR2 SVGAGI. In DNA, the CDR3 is TGTGCCAGCAGTTCTGGTGTAACCCCCTCCAACGAGCAGTACTTC. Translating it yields CASSSGVTPSNEQYF.